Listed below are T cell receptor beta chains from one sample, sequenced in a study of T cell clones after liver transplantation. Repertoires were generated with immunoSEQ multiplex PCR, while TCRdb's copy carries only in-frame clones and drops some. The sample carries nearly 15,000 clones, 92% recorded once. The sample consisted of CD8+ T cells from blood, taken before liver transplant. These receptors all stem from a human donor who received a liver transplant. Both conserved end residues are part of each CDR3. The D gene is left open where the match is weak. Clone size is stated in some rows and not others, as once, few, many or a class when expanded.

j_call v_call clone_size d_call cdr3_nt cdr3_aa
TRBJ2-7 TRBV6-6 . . TGTGCCAGCCGCCTCGGGTGGGGGTGGTCCTACGAGCAGTACTTC CASRLGWGWSYEQYF
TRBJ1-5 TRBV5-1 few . TGCGCCAGCAGCTTGGAGGGAGACAGGCCCCAGCATTTT CASSLEGDRPQHF
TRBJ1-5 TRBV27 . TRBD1 TGTGCCAGCAGTCTCGGACAGGGGAGTCAGCCCCAGCATTTT CASSLGQGSQPQHF
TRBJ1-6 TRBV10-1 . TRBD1 TGCGCCAGCAGTACCGGGACAGGGATAGCATCACCCCTCCACTTT CASSTGTGIASPLHF
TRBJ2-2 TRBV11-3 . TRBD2 TGTGCCAGCAGCTTAGGGGCGGGAGATAACACCGGGGAGCTGTTTTTT CASSLGAGDNTGELFF
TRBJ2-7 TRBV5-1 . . TGCGCCAGCGGGCTGGGTGGGGGTAACGAGCAGTACTTC CASGLGGGNEQYF
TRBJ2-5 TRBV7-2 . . TGTGCCAGCAGTAGACAGACCTCCGAGGGGACCCAGTACTTC CASSRQTSEGTQYF
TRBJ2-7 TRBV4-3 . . TGCGCCAGCAGCCAAGGAAGGTTTGACCCATCTGAGCAGTACTTC CASSQGRFDPSEQYF
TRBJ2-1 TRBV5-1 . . TGCGCCAGCAGCATGGGCCGCGGGGATGAGCAGTTCTTC CASSMGRGDEQFF
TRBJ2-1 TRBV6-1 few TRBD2 TGTGCCAGCAAAGGCGGGAGGGCCTACTACAATGAGCAGTTCTTC CASKGGRAYYNEQFF
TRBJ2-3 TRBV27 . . TGTGCCACCTGGGACGGACCAGATACGCAGTATTTT CATWDGPDTQYF
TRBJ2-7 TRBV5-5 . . TGTGCCAGCAGCTTGGGCTACGAGCAGTACTTC CASSLGYEQYF
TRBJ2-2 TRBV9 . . TGTGCCAGCAGCGTAGTTCAGGGAACCGGGGAGCTGTTTTTT CASSVVQGTGELFF
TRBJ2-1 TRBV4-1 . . TGCGCCAGCAGCCAAGTAACAAGCTCCTACAATGAGCAGTTCTTC CASSQVTSSYNEQFF
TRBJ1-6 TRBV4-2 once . TGTGCCAGCAGCCAAGAAGACGACCCAACGAGGGATTCACCCCTCCACTTT CASSQEDDPTRDSPLHF
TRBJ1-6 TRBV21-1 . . TGTGCCAGCAGCAAACCTCGGGGTGGGCCCAATTCACCCCTCCACTTT CASSKPRGGPNSPLHF
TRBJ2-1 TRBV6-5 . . TGTGCCAGCAGTTCCGAGTTATGGAGGATGGAGTTCTTC CASSSELWRMEFF
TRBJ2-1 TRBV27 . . TGTGCCAGCAGTGACAGGCGGGAGAACTACAATGAGCAGTTCTTC CASSDRRENYNEQFF
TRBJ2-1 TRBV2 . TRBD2 TGTGCCAGCGCTGCTGGGACTAGCGCGGGGGATGAGCAGTTCTTC CASAAGTSAGDEQFF
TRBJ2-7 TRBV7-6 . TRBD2 TGTGCCAGCAGCCGCGGGTCGGGGGGCTACGAGCAGTACTTC CASSRGSGGYEQYF
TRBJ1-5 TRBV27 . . TGTGCCAGCATGTTCCGGGGGAGCAATCAGCCCCAGCATTTT CASMFRGSNQPQHF
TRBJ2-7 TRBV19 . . TGTGCCAGTAGTATAGGAACGGTAAACAGGGCCTACGAGCAGTACTTC CASSIGTVNRAYEQYF
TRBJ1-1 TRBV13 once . TGTGCCAGCAGCCTCGGTGGGGGGCCGGGGGCTTTCTTT CASSLGGGPGAFF
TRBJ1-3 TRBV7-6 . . TGTGCCAGCAGCTCAAAGTCGTTTGAGAGGGCTGGAAACACCATATATTTT CASSSKSFERAGNTIYF
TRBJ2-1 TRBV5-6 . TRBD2 TGTGCCAGCAGCTCTCGGACTAGCGGACTCTACAATGAGCAGTTCTTC CASSSRTSGLYNEQFF
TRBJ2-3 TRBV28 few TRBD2 TGTGCCAGCAGTTCCCCGGACCTTAGCGGGAGAGGCGGAGATACGCAGTATTTT CASSSPDLSGRGGDTQYF
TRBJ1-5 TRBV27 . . TGTGCCAGCAGTATTGACCGAGGCAATCAGCCCCAGCATTTT CASSIDRGNQPQHF
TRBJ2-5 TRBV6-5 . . TGTGCCACCAAAAAGCTGGCAGGGGCAGCAGAGACCCAGTACTTC CATKKLAGAAETQYF
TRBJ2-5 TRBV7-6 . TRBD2 TGTGCCAGCAGCTTGCCCCCGGGACTAGCGGAGCCGTACCAAGAGACCCAGTACTTC CASSLPPGLAEPYQETQYF
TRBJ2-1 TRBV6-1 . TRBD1 TGTGCCAGCAGTGGAGACAGGGGATCTAACAATGAGCAGTTCTTC CASSGDRGSNNEQFF
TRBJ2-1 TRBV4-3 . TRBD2 TGCGCCAGCAGCCCCGGGACTAGCGCCGGCAATGAGCAGTTCTTC CASSPGTSAGNEQFF
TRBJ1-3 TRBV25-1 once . TGTGCCAGCAAGTGGAGCCTAGACTCTGGAAACACCATATATTTT CASKWSLDSGNTIYF
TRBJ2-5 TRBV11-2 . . TGTGCCAGCAGCTTAAACACCCTCAAAGAGACCCAGTACTTC CASSLNTLKETQYF
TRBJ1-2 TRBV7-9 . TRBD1 TGTGCCAGCAGCTTAGCGGAGGGGGCCGTGTATGGCTACACCTTC CASSLAEGAVYGYTF
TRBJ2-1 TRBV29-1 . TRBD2 TGCAGCGTCAGTTCCCCCCGGTTCGCAGTTAACAATCTAGCGGGAGACTCCTACAATGAGCAGTTCTTC CSVSSPRFAVNNLAGDSYNEQFF
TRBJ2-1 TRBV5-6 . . TGTGCCAGCAGCTTGACCGGGAACAATGAGCAGTTCTTC CASSLTGNNEQFF
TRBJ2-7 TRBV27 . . TGTGCCAGCAGTCGGGACAACTCCTACGAGCAGTACTTC CASSRDNSYEQYF
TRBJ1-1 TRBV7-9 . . TGTGCCAGCAGCTTGCCTGGCGTTAACACTGAAGCTTTCTTT CASSLPGVNTEAFF
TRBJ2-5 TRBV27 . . TGTGCCAGCAGTTTGGGGTCTACGGGCCAGACCCAGTACTTC CASSLGSTGQTQYF
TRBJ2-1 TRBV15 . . TGTGCCACCAGCCCAGCCCCACCCTACAATGAGCAGTTCTTC CATSPAPPYNEQFF
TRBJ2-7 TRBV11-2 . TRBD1 TGTGCCAGCAGCTTAGCAAGGGGCCAGGGGGACGGCTCCTACGAGCAGTACTTC CASSLARGQGDGSYEQYF
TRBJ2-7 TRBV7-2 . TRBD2 TGTGCCAGCAGCTTAGGATACGGGAGGTCGTACGAGCAGTACTTC CASSLGYGRSYEQYF
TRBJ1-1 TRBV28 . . TGTGCCAGCAGGGCAGGGATCCACACTGAAGCTTTCTTT CASRAGIHTEAFF
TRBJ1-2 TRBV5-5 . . TGTGCCAGCATCCAGACGTCGGGAGGCTATGGCTACACCTTC CASIQTSGGYGYTF
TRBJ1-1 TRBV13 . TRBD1 TGTGCCAGCAGGAGACAGGGCACTGAAGCTTTCTTT CASRRQGTEAFF
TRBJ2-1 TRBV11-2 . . TGTGCCAGCAGCCCTACCTTGAGCTCCTACAATGAGCAGTTCTTC CASSPTLSSYNEQFF
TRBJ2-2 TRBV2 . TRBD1 TGTGCCAGCTGGGACAGGGGCAAAACCGGGGAGCTGTTTTTT CASWDRGKTGELFF
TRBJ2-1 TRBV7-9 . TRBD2 TGTGCCAGCAGCGAAGCGGGGGCCTACAATGAGCAGTTCTTC CASSEAGAYNEQFF
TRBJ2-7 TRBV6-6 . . TGTGCCAGCAGTTACTCCGGGGAACACGAGCAGTACTTC CASSYSGEHEQYF
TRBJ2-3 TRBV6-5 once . TGTGCCAGCAGTTATGGTCAACGGGCTGGAGATACGCAGTATTTT CASSYGQRAGDTQYF
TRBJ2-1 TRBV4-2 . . TGTGCCAGCAGCCAAGAGATAGGGCCCACCTCCTACAATGAGCAGTTCTTC CASSQEIGPTSYNEQFF
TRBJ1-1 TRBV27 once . TGTGCCAGCAGTTTATCGAGGGCCATGAACACTGAAGCTTTCTTT CASSLSRAMNTEAFF
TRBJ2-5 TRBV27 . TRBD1 TGTGCCAGCAGTTTATCGACAGGGGAGGAGACCCAGTACTTC CASSLSTGEETQYF
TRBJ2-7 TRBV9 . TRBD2 TGTGCCAGCAGCGTAGCTGAGGGTCGGGGGGTCGAGCAGTACTTC CASSVAEGRGVEQYF
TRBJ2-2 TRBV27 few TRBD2 TGTGCCAGCAGCAGGGGGACTAGCGGGAACACCGGGGAGCTGTTTTTT CASSRGTSGNTGELFF